This T cell receptor (beta chain) was sequenced in a study of tumor-infiltrating lymphocytes in primary liver carcinoma. Study-level points and caveats: Blood trailed tumors significantly in top-250-clone fraction (p = 0.039).

With about 470 ng total RNA as template and a constant-region primer, TCR beta cDNA was made. Construction of TCR beta libraries relied on three successive nested multiplex PCR rounds employing slightly modified ARM-PCR. Forward primers for TRBV1-TRBV30 and a C-beta reverse primer served the first two PCR rounds, at about 9 cycles each. MiXCR, applied by TCRdb to the multiplex PCR reads, yields one record per CDR3 protein. Among some 120,000 distinct CDR3 sequences, 55% to 75% were seen once, and the ten largest hold 9.3%. Points on this clonotype: Antigen: not known. One end of the junction is discordant with germline, which a read error may explain.

RNA and DNA were co-extracted from about 19-30 mg of unsorted bulk tissue. This CDR3 region has 14 residues. Germline lookup yields CDR1 SGHAT and CDR2 FQNNGV. Sequencing input: liver tumor tissue from sampling region 1. Noted subset: tumor region T1, superior pole. The chain is built from TRBV11-2 and TRBJ2-2; 8 bases agree with TRBD1. The TCR originated in a woman between 55 and 75 years old with primary liver carcinoma and hepatitis B virus infection. The CDR3 bases are TGTGTCAGCATCACAGGGGGGTATTCCGGGGAGCTGTTTTTT. This gives the protein CVSITGGYSGELFF.